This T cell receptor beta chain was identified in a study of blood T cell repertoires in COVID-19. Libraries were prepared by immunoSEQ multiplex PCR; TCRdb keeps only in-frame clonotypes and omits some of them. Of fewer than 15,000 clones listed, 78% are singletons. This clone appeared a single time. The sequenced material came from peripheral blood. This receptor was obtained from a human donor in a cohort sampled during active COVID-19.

This chain's CDR3 is CASSPDRDYGYTF. In DNA form, the CDR3 reads TGTGCCAGCAGCCCGGACAGGGACTATGGCTACACCTTC. The rearrangement uses TRBV7-9 and TRBJ1-2; 8 nucleotides agree with TRBD1. The CDR3 consists of 13 residues. Germline V gives CDR1 SEHNR, CDR2 FQNEAQ (reference sequence). V shed 5 bases, J shed 3 bases, and the junction held 2 bases outside the gene matches.